What follows are 16 T cell receptor beta chains derived from one specimen sequenced in a study of blood T cell repertoires in COVID-19. Sequenced by immunoSEQ multiplex PCR; TCRdb stores in-frame clones only, minus some. The data contain around 94,000 clones, 80% of them singletons. Sequenced sample: peripheral blood. These receptors all come from a human donor in a cohort sampled during active COVID-19.

The chain recombines TRBV21-1 with TRBJ1-4; the listed D gene, TRBD1, was not tested against the DNA. TRBV21-1 is reported as a pseudogene. The length of the CDR3 is 14 residues. DNA of the CDR3: TGTGCCAGCCCACAAACAGGGGGCGCGGAAAAACTGTTTTTT. Amino acids: CASPQTGGAEKLFF.

The chain carries TRBV30 and TRBJ2-7, with a tentative D call TRBD2 (5 bases). CDR1 is GTSNPN and CDR2 is SVGIG in the germline V gene (reference sequence). CDR3 length: 11 amino acids. V was trimmed by 2 bases and J by 7 bases, leaving 9 bases between them. CDR3 nucleotides: TGTGCCTGGAGTTGGAGAGGGGAGCAGTACTTC. Protein: CAWSWRGEQYF.

This clone appeared a few times. V and J are TRBV27 and TRBJ2-7; no clear D gene. With 4 bases removed from V and 3 bases from J, the gap between germline ends came to 4 bases. CDR1 MNHEY and CDR2 SMNVEV come from the germline V gene (reference sequence). The CDR3 length is 11 residues. In DNA form, the CDR3 reads TGTGCCAGCAGTTCCAACTACGAGCAGTACTTC. Its protein product is CASSSNYEQYF.

This chain joins TRBV28 and TRBJ1-6; D might be TRBD1 (6 bases). Per germline, CDR1 MDHEN and CDR2 SYDVKM. This CDR3 region has 12 residues. Trimming took off 9 bases at V and 6 bases at J, with 9 bases between the two ends. The DNA of the CDR3 is TGTGCCAGTGGACAGCTTAATTCACCCCTCCACTTT. This translates into CASGQLNSPLHF.

The J gene is TRBJ2-6, the V gene TRBV19; TRBD1 is a possible D gene (7 bases). The V and J ends lost 4 bases and 2 bases respectively, with 12 bases between them. Germline V gene lookup returns CDR1 LNHDA and CDR2 SQIVND (reference sequence). The CDR3 sequence is 16 residues long. CDR3 nucleotides: TGTGCCAGTAGTAGGGCAGGGGGGACTGGGGCCAACGTCCTGACTTTC. Translation: CASSRAGGTGANVLTF.

The J gene is TRBJ1-1, the V gene TRBV7-9; D might be TRBD1 (5 bases). V was cut by 1 base and J by 5 bases, with 17 bases left in between. CDR3 length: 16 residues. Germline V gives CDR1 SEHNR, CDR2 FQNEAQ (reference sequence). CDR3 sequence reads: CASSLEVLSGGTEAFF. As DNA, the CDR3 is TGTGCCAGCAGCTTAGAGGTTTTATCGGGGGGTACTGAAGCTTTCTTT.

This rearrangement joins TRBV7-6 to TRBJ1-6, with 11 nucleotides matching TRBD1. The CDR3 totals 15 residues. Trimming removed 5 bases from V and 9 bases from J; junction bases left unmatched: 6. Germline lookup yields CDR1 SGHVS and CDR2 FNYEAQ. The CDR3 is CASSTQGQGASPLHF. CDR3 coding DNA: TGTGCCAGCAGCACCCAAGGACAGGGGGCTTCACCCCTCCACTTT.

This chain connects TRBV15 to TRBJ2-7, with D tentatively TRBD1 (7 bases). Germline-derived CDR1 and CDR2 are LNHNV and YYDKDF (reference sequence). The CDR3 is made up of 15 amino acids. With 0 bases removed from V and 2 bases from J, the gap between germline ends came to 11 bases. The CDR3 here is CATSREDREAYEQYF. CDR3 sequence (DNA): TGTGCCACCAGCAGAGAAGACAGGGAGGCCTACGAGCAGTACTTC. Based on the CDR3 plus reference TRBV15 and TRBJ2-7, the full variable domain is DAMVIQNPRYQVTQFGKPVTLSCSQTLNHNVMYWYQQKSSQAPKLLFHYYDKDFNNEADTPDNFQSRRPNTSFCFLDIRSPGLGDTAMYLCATSREDREAYEQYFGPGTRLTVT.

This clone was counted a single time. The rearrangement uses TRBV10-2 and TRBJ1-3, with D perhaps matching TRBD1 (6 bases). V was pared by 3 bases and J by 4 bases, with 7 bases between. Germline CDR1 is WSHSY and CDR2 is SAAADI. This CDR3 has 13 residues. In DNA, the CDR3 is TGCGCCAGCAGTGATGGACAGGGAAACACCATATATTTT. Protein: CASSDGQGNTIYF.

The V gene is TRBV11-2, the J gene TRBJ1-2; 7 positions match TRBD1. The V gene's germline CDR1 is SGHAT and CDR2 FQNNGV. Germline trimming cut 3 bases from V and 11 bases from J; bases unmatched to any gene: 9. CDR3 length: 13 residues. CDR3 in DNA: TGTGCCAGCAGCTTGGACCGGGACAGCACGTACACCTTC. It translates to CASSLDRDSTYTF.

The table lists this clone with a count of one. Within the sample, other DNA sequences also encode this same CDR3. This rearrangement joins TRBV5-1 to TRBJ2-7; TRBD2 is a possible D gene (5 bases). This CDR3 has 13 amino acids. The germline V and J ends were trimmed by 0 bases and 4 bases, with 8 bases remaining between them. Per the germline V gene, CDR1 is SGHRS and CDR2 is YFSETQ. The CDR3, as DNA: TGCGCCAGCAGCTTGGGAGAGGGATACGAGCAGTACTTC. Amino acids: CASSLGEGYEQYF.

CDR3 in DNA: TGTGCCAGCTCACCCAAGGGACAGGGGGCCTCCGAGCAGTACTTC. It is translated as CASSPKGQGASEQYF. The chain carries TRBV18 and TRBJ2-7; 12 bases line up with TRBD1. The germline V gene encodes CDR1 KGHSH and CDR2 LQKENI. The V gene end was trimmed by 3 bases and the J gene end by 6 bases; junction bases not matched to a gene: 6. The CDR3 has 15 amino acids.

This clone was observed at least ten times. The chain couples TRBV6-6 to TRBJ2-7, with D maybe TRBD2 (6 bases). This CDR3 has 14 residues. The V end was cut by 5 bases, the J end by 6 bases, with 17 bases between. The V gene's germline CDR1 is MNHNY and CDR2 SVGAGI (reference sequence). This CDR3 is CASSTGETTGEQYF. In DNA form, the CDR3 reads TGTGCCAGCAGTACGGGGGAAACCACGGGCGAGCAGTACTTC.

This clone has only one observation. The rearrangement links TRBV15 to TRBJ2-3; D is possibly TRBD1 (5 bases). Germline assignment: CDR1 LNHNV and CDR2 YYDKDF (reference sequence). The CDR3 runs to 13 residues. V lost 5 bases, J lost 7 bases, and 13 bases lay in between. CDR3: CATSLPDRNTQYF. The CDR3 coding sequence is TGTGCCACCAGCTTACCCGACAGAAATACGCAGTATTTT.

The chain employs TRBV3-1 (or the pseudogene TRBV3-2) and TRBJ1-1, with a possible D match to TRBD1 (5 bases). Germline V gene lookup returns CDR1 LGHDT and CDR2 YNNKEL (reference sequence). V lost 4 bases and J lost 8, with 8 bases in between. There are 11 residues in the CDR3. CDR3 DNA: TGTGCCAGCAGCCTTCGGGGGGAAGCTTTCTTT. Translating it yields CASSLRGEAFF.

This rearrangement joins TRBV5-1 to TRBJ2-7, with 7 bases that match TRBD1. V was pared by 5 bases and J by 2 bases, with 4 bases of the junction left unmatched. Germline CDR1 is SGHRS and CDR2 is YFSETQ. The CDR3 length is 13 residues. This chain's CDR3 is CASRQGWAYEQYF. CDR3 DNA sequence: TGCGCCAGCAGACAGGGGTGGGCCTACGAGCAGTACTTC.